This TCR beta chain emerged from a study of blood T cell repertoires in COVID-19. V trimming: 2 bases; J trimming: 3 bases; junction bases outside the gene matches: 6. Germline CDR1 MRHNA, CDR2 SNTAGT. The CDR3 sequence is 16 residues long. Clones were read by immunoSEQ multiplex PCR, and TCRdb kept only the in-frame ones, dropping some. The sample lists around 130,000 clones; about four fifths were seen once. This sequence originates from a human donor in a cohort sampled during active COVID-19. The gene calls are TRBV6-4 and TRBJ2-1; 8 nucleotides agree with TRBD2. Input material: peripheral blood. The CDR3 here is CASSDRAGGHYNEQFF. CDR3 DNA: TGTGCCAGCAGTGACAGGGCGGGGGGACACTACAATGAGCAGTTCTTC.